Below are 2 T cell receptor beta chains sequenced from a single sample in a study of monozygotic twins with inflammatory bowel disease. TCRdb reprocessed the 5' RACE reads, keeping one entry per CDR3 protein, no DNA. Found here are around 410,000 distinct CDR3 sequences; the top ten clones hold 2% to 2.5%. The sequenced material came from blood. The receptors were gathered from a human donor with ulcerative colitis or Crohn's disease, or a healthy co-twin of an affected twin (not recorded which).

The chain has TRBV29-1 and TRBJ1-2; TCRdb's D gene call, TRBD1, goes unchecked for lack of DNA. This CDR3 is 13 amino acids long. CDR1 and CDR2 (germline): SQVTM, ANQGSEA. CDR3 sequence: CSAVSPGAWSYTF.

This CDR3 is CATSRALQTGELFF. This rearrangement joins TRBV15 to TRBJ2-2. The CDR3 sequence is 14 residues long. From germline, CDR1 is LNHNV and CDR2 YYDKDF (reference sequence).